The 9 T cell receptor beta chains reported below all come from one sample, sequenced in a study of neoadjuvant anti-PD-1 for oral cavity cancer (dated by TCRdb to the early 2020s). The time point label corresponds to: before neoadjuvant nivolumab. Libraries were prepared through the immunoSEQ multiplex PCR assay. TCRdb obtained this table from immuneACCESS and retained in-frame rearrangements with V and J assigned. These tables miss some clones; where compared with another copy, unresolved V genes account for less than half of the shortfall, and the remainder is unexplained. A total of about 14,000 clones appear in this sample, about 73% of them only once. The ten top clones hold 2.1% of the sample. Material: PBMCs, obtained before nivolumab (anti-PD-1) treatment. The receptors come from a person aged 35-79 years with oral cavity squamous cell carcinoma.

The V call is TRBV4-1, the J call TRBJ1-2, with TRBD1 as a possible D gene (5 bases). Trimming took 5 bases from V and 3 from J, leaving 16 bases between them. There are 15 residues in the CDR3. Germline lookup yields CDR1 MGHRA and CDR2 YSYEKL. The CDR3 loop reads CASSSMGVRDYGYTF. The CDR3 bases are TGCGCCAGCAGCTCAATGGGGGTTCGTGACTATGGCTACACCTTC.

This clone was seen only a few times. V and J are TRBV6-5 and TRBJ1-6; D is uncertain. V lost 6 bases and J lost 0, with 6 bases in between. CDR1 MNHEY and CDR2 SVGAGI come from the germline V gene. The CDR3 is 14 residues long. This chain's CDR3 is CASRQSSYNSPLHF. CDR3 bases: TGTGCCAGCAGACAGAGCTCCTATAATTCACCCCTCCACTTT.

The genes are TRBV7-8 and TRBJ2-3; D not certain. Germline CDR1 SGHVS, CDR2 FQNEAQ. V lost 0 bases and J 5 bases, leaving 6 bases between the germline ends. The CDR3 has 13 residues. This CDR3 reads CASSLAHGDTQYF. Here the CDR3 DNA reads TGTGCCAGCAGCTTAGCGCATGGAGATACGCAGTATTTT.

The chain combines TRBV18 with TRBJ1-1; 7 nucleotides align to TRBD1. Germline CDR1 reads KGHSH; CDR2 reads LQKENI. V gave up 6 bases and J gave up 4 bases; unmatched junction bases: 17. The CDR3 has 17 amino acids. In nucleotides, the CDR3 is TGTGCCAGCTCTCTCAAGGAGGCAGGGGGAAAGGGCACTGAAGCTTTCTTT. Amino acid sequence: CASSLKEAGGKGTEAFF.

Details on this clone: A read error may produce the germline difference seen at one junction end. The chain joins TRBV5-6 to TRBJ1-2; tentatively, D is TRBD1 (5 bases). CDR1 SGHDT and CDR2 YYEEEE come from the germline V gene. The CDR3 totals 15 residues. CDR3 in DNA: TGTGCCAGCAGCTATTCCCAGGGAAAAATAAATGGCTACACCTTT. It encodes CASSYSQGKINGYTF.

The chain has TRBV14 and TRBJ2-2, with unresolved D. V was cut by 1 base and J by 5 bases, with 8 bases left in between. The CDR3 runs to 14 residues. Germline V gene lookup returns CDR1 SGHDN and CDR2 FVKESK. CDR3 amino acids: CASSQAILTGELFF. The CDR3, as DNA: TGTGCCAGCAGCCAAGCAATCTTGACCGGGGAGCTGTTTTTT.

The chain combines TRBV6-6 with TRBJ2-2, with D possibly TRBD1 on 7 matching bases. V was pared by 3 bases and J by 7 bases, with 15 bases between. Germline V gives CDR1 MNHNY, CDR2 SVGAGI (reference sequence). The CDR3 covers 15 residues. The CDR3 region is CASSYGGGGHGELFF. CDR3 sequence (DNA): TGTGCCAGCAGTTATGGTGGAGGGGGCCACGGGGAGCTGTTTTTT.

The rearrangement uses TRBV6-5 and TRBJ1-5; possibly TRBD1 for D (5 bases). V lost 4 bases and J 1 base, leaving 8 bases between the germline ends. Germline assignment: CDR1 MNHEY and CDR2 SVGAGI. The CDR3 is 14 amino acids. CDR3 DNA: TGTGCCAGCAGTTTGGGGCTCAGCAATCAGCCCCAGCATTTT. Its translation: CASSLGLSNQPQHF.

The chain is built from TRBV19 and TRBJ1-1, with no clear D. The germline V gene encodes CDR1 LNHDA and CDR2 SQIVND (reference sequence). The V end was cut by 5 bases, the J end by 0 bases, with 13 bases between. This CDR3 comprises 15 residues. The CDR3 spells CASSPPPAVNTEAFF. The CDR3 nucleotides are TGTGCCAGTAGTCCCCCCCCCGCAGTGAACACTGAAGCTTTCTTT.